The T cell receptor beta chain under discussion was sequenced for a study of regulatory T cells in long-lasting Graves disease. The overall study: To qualify as persistent, Graves' disease required over 5 years of antithyroid drugs with positive TSH receptor antibodies. The study's findings and limits: Study was limited to peripheral blood, excluding thyroid tissue. New patients shared fewer public clonotypes (approximately 1,000) than persistent patients did (approximately 2,700).

Arm-PCR of CDR3 regions with iRepertoire HTBI primers generated TCR beta libraries. Via MiXCR, TCRdb re-called the multiplex PCR reads, giving one row per CDR3 protein. The data show hundreds of thousands of distinct CDR3 sequences, roughly a fifth seen once. As to time point: persistent/refractory GD, antithyroid drugs over 5 years with positive TRAb. Making the TCR library involved RNA that had been extracted from PBMCs. A few counts support this clonotype. Antigen unknown. Sequencing used peripheral blood mononuclear cells (PBMCs), obtained when the disease was refractory, from a patient treated with antithyroid drugs. The source of this sequence is a female donor with Graves disease.

The CDR3 DNA reads as TGCGCCAGCAGCCAAGATAAATGGGCGGCGAACACTGAAGCTTTCTTT. Translated, it gives CASSQDKWAANTEAFF. This chain connects TRBV4-3 to TRBJ1-1; D unclear. Trimming removed 0 bases from V and 1 base from J, with 12 bases in between. CDR1 LGHNA and CDR2 YSLEER come from the germline V gene. The CDR3 has 16 amino acids.